This TCR beta chain was captured in a study of blood T cell repertoires in COVID-19 (dated by TCRdb to 2020 to 2022). Regarding the complete study: The collaborator samples originated in the United States, Italy and Spain and spanned the acute and convalescent phases of COVID-19. The samples were drawn from the first 160 participants of the ongoing ImmuneRACE study and from 950 to 1,500 subjects provided by 6 global collaborators. Sample metadata almost always included a de-identified subject ID, COVID-19 status, age in years and sex. Where available, HLA class I and class II types were taken from metadata supplied by the sample provider and were not determined by assay-based typing. The repertoires were made available in a free public database intended to serve as a resource for research on the immune response to SARS-CoV-2. Deeply sampled blood TCRbeta repertoires from subjects exposed to, actively infected with, or recovered from COVID-19 were included in the dataset. The material from the prospective study consisted of cDNA or gDNA derived from T cells, B-cell-depleted T cells, or PBMCs.

Participants in the prospective study were enrolled through a virtual design, were aged about 18 to 100 years, and lived in some 24 United States geographic areas. To assign participants to cohorts, the prospective study relied on clinical history that participants themselves reported in a screening survey and a study questionnaire. Exposed participants had been in contact with someone with a PCR-confirmed or clinician-diagnosed COVID-19 case within 2 weeks of study entry. Mobile phlebotomists in the prospective study collected whole blood, serum and a nasopharyngeal or oropharyngeal swab from every participant. Prospective study participants could optionally give additional blood draws and questionnaires over an approximately 2-month period. Before DNA extraction, blood samples from the prospective study were shipped at room temperature or frozen. Broad study findings and their caveats: The amount of clinical and demographic metadata varied by source and participant and was provided uncurated.

TCRbeta CDR3 regions were amplified from genomic DNA using the immunoSEQ Assay, a bias-controlled multiplex PCR. The paper's processing steps were these. Within the assay, amplification of reference gene primers was used to estimate how many nucleated cells each sample contained. To quantify the absolute abundance of each unique TCRbeta CDR3 rearrangement, sequence reads were collapsed and filtered. Productive Simpson clonality was computed per sample as the square root of Simpson's diversity index over productive rearrangements. TCRdb mirrors the immuneACCESS table, restricted to in-frame sequences. Some clones are absent from its copies; in checked studies, under half trace to an unresolved V gene, and the reason for the others is unknown. V and J calls and clone size are copied from that table; D and trimming were computed from the DNA. The sample has 150,000 to 200,000 clones on record, roughly 84% of them singletons. The top ten hold roughly 3.1% of the sample.

The table lists this clone with a few counts. Which antigen it targets is not known. The record has no base qualities; no much larger clone is one base away. CDR1 and CDR2 are drawn from the germline V gene (reference sequence): SGHKS, YYEKEE. The CDR3 contains 14 residues, cysteine and phenylalanine counted. Of all the DNA, just the CDR3 is kept, 42 bases in frame from base 1. Deletion took 4 bases off V and 4 bases off J, with a span of 14 bases between the germline ends. The sample consisted of PBMCs or T cells enriched from blood (not recorded which). The receptor was derived from a woman aged 25 to 39 who had been exposed to COVID-19. In this chain, TRBV5-5 is recombined with TRBJ1-1, with the identity of the D gene unclear. CDR3 reads: CASSEVEVGTEAFF. The nucleotide sequence reads TGTGCCAGCAGCGAGGTGGAGGTGGGCACTGAAGCTTTCTTT.